A single sample gave rise to the 20 T cell receptor beta chains below, sequenced in a study of T cell repertoires in cytomegalovirus infection. TCRdb fed the reads into MiXCR, producing one record per CDR3 protein. Of more than 500,000 distinct CDR3 sequences in the sample, approximately 15% are singletons; the top ten hold roughly a quarter. Sequencing was performed on CD8+ T cells from PBMCs. Source of these receptors: a human donor in good health (CMV status not recorded). Some clones in this sample may be carry-over from other donors' samples.

As for this clonotype: A much larger clone differs from this one at a single base, so this may be a read error. Likely a read error: the CDR3 ends without its conserved phenylalanine or tryptophan. The J gene is TRBJ2-7, the V gene TRBV20-1, with TRBD2 matching over 8 bases. Looked up from germline, CDR1 is DFQATT and CDR2 is SNEGSKA (reference sequence). Unmatched junction bases numbered 7, after V lost 3 bases and J lost 3 bases. The CDR3 extends over 14 amino acids. For the CDR3, the DNA is TGCAGTGCTAGCGGGAGGGGACGATTCTACGAGCAGTACTTA. This translates into CSASGRGRFYEQYL.

This clonotype came up many times. J is TRBJ2-1 and V is TRBV6-1, with D possibly being TRBD2 (6 bases). Between the trimmed V and J ends, which lost 10 bases and 7 bases, there was a span of 8 bases. Germline values: CDR1 MNHNS, CDR2 SASEGT. This CDR3 has 10 residues. CDR3: CATRGNEQFF. DNA for the CDR3: TGTGCCACCCGGGGGAATGAGCAGTTCTTC.

This CDR3 is CASSLGRGDKETQYF. DNA for the CDR3: TGTGCCAGCAGCTTAGGGCGGGGGGACAAAGAGACCCAGTACTTC. The chain combines TRBV13 with TRBJ2-5; TRBD2 agrees at 8 bases. J lost 3 bases, V lost 0 bases, and 3 bases had no gene match. The CDR3 totals 15 residues. Germline CDR1 and CDR2: PRHDT and FYEKMQ (reference sequence).

This clonotype was seen many times. This rearrangement joins TRBV12-3 or TRBV12-4 to TRBJ1-3; D remains ambiguous. V was trimmed by 3 bases and J by 0 bases, leaving 6 bases between them. This CDR3 contains 14 residues. In DNA form, the CDR3 reads TGTGCCAGCAGTTTCGGGTCCTCTGGAAACACCATATATTTT. This encodes CASSFGSSGNTIYF.

The sample holds many counts of this clonotype. V gene TRBV28 combines with J gene TRBJ2-5, with D tentatively TRBD1 (6 bases). Deletions cut 6 bases from V and 3 bases from J, with 20 bases between. Germline loops: CDR1 MDHEN, CDR2 SYDVKM. CDR3 length: 16 residues. CDR3 sequence (DNA): TGTGCCAGCAGCCGAGAACCCTGGACAGATAAAGAGACCCAGTACTTC. Amino acids: CASSREPWTDKETQYF. Combining the CDR3 with reference TRBV28 and TRBJ2-5 gives the whole variable domain DVKVTQSSRYLVKRTGEKVFLECVQDMDHENMFWYRQDPGLGLRLIYFSYDVKMKEKGDIPEGYSVSREKKERFSLILESASTNQTSMYLCASSREPWTDKETQYFGPGTRLLVL.

This clonotype was recorded a few times. V is TRBV6-2 or TRBV6-3 and J is TRBJ2-1, with TRBD2 identical over 7 bases. Per the germline V gene, CDR1 is MNHEY and CDR2 is SVGEGT. The junction had 13 bases not matched to a gene; V was cut back by 6 bases and J by 8 bases. The CDR3 totals 15 residues. For the CDR3, the DNA is TGTGCCAGCAGCCCCCCCTCGGGGGGTTGGGATGAGCAGTTCTTC. Its protein is CASSPPSGGWDEQFF.

As to this clonotype: This could be a read error, since a much larger clone is one nucleotide away. No conserved phenylalanine or tryptophan is present at the end of the CDR3, so a read error is the likely explanation. The chain couples TRBV11-2 to TRBJ1-2; possible D gene TRBD1, 6 bases. Trimming pared 5 bases from V and 4 bases from J, leaving 20 bases between. From germline, CDR1 is SGHAT and CDR2 FQNNGV. The CDR3 spans 16 residues. The CDR3 sequence is CASSGSHRVAGYGYTS. The CDR3 bases are TGTGCCAGCAGCGGATCCCACAGGGTAGCGGGCTATGGCTACACCTCC.

This clonotype has a single count. Germline and junction disagree at one end, which may indicate a read error. The V gene is TRBV5-1, the J gene TRBJ2-3; TRBD2 matches 8 bases. Per germline, CDR1 SGHRS and CDR2 YFSETQ. There are 15 residues in the CDR3. The CDR3 DNA reads as TGCGCCAGCAGCCAGCGGGAGCTTAGCAAAGATACGCAGTATTTT. Translating gives CASSQRELSKDTQYF.

This clonotype was counted once. The chain combines TRBV6-5 with TRBJ2-2; D not certain. The germline V gene encodes CDR1 MNHEY and CDR2 SVGAGI. The CDR3 is made up of 14 amino acids. V was cut by 2 bases and J by 4 bases, with 8 bases left in between. CDR3: CASSYGLGTGELFF. CDR3 coding DNA: TGTGCCAGCAGTTACGGTCTAGGCACCGGGGAGCTGTTTTTT.

The sample holds many counts of this clonotype. V gene TRBV6-5 combines with J gene TRBJ1-5; D ambiguous. The length of the CDR3 is 15 residues. In germline, CDR1 is MNHEY, CDR2 SVGAGI. Trimming took 4 bases from V and 2 from J, leaving 12 bases between them. CDR3 sequence: CASSSSSVGNQPQHF. DNA of the CDR3: TGTGCCAGCAGTTCCTCCTCGGTTGGCAATCAGCCCCAGCATTTT.

This clonotype was recorded a few times. The genes are TRBV4-1 and TRBJ2-4; unclear D gene. The germline CDR1 and CDR2 sequences are MGHRA and YSYEKL. Trimming cost V 1 base and J 6 bases, with 10 bases left between them. CDR3 size: 14 residues. The CDR3 region is CASSQVGFRNIQYF. The CDR3 coding sequence is TGCGCCAGCAGCCAAGTGGGATTTAGAAACATTCAGTACTTC.

This clonotype has a count of ten or more. The genes are TRBV7-9 and TRBJ1-4, with 7 bases that match TRBD1. Germline CDR1 reads SEHNR; CDR2 reads FQNEAQ (reference sequence). The V and J ends lost 5 bases and 3 bases, in that order; junction bases with no gene match: 6. This CDR3 spans 15 amino acids. CDR3 protein: CASSPNRGANEKLFF. The DNA for the CDR3 is TGTGCCAGCAGCCCAAACAGGGGAGCTAATGAAAAACTGTTTTTT.

There are many counts of this clonotype. V usage is TRBV12-3 or TRBV12-4 and J usage is TRBJ1-1; 8 bases fit TRBD1. The CDR3 consists of 14 residues. V lost 6 bases, J lost 0 bases, and 3 bases stayed unmatched. CDR3 nucleotide sequence: TGTGCCAGCAGCTCGACAGGGGTGAACACTGAAGCTTTCTTT. This codes for CASSSTGVNTEAFF.

This clonotype has just a few counts. The rearrangement links TRBV4-2 to TRBJ2-7; no clear D gene. The CDR3 is 12 residues long. The germline V gene has CDR1 LGHNA and CDR2 YNFKEQ. The V end was cut by 0 bases, the J end by 5 bases, with 5 bases between. CDR3 DNA: TGTGCCAGCAGCCAAGAAGGACACGAGCAGTACTTC. As protein: CASSQEGHEQYF.

The chain has TRBV3-1 and TRBJ1-5; D might be TRBD1 (5 bases). Trimming took 1 base from V and 5 from J, leaving 9 bases between them. The germline gives CDR1 LGHDT, CDR2 YNNKEL (reference sequence). CDR3 length: 14 residues. The CDR3, as DNA: TGTGCCAGCAGCCAAGTCACGGGACATCAGCCCCAGCATTTT. Protein sequence: CASSQVTGHQPQHF.

This chain connects TRBV4-2 to TRBJ2-2; TRBD2 matches at 9 bases. Germline V gene lookup returns CDR1 LGHNA and CDR2 YNFKEQ. V shed 0 bases, J shed 7 bases, and the junction held 9 bases outside the gene matches. This CDR3 is 17 amino acids long. The CDR3 sequence: CASSQDRTSDEDGELFF. CDR3 nucleotides: TGTGCCAGCAGCCAAGATAGGACTAGCGATGAAGACGGGGAGCTGTTTTTT.

This clonotype has a count of ten or more. The CDR3 DNA reads TGTGCCAGCAGCCCCGGGACTAGTAACAGGGAGCTGTTTTTT. Amino acids: CASSPGTSNRELFF. V usage is TRBV11-2 and J usage is TRBJ2-2; 8 positions match TRBD2. In germline, CDR1 is SGHAT, CDR2 FQNNGV. The CDR3 loop spans 14 amino acids. The trim removed 5 bases at V and 9 bases at J, leaving 8 bases unmatched.

This clonotype was recorded many times. The chain joins TRBV12-3 or TRBV12-4 to TRBJ1-1; no reliable D call. The CDR3 consists of 13 residues. V lost 3 bases and J 5 bases, leaving 10 bases between the germline ends. The CDR3 coding sequence is TGTGCCAGCAGTTTCGGGTTGCCGACTGAAGCTTTCTTT. This encodes CASSFGLPTEAFF.

For this clonotype: This may come from a read error, since a much larger clone is one base off. The DNA of the CDR3 is TGTGCCTGCAGCTTACCGGGGGCGGGGAACACTGAAGCTTTCTTT. Protein sequence: CACSLPGAGNTEAFF. The chain joins TRBV7-6 to TRBJ1-1, with TRBD1 as a possible D gene (6 bases). Germline V gene lookup returns CDR1 SGHVS and CDR2 FNYEAQ. CDR3 size: 15 residues.

This clonotype was counted only a few times. The CDR3 protein is CASKQGAFTEAFF. The CDR3 DNA reads as TGTGCCAGCAAACAGGGGGCTTTTACTGAAGCTTTCTTT. The chain combines TRBV6-5 with TRBJ1-1, with TRBD1 matching 9 bases. The CDR3 runs to 13 residues. V lost 7 bases to trimming and J lost 5 bases; unmatched junction nucleotides: 5. Looked up from germline, CDR1 is MNHEY and CDR2 is SVGAGI.